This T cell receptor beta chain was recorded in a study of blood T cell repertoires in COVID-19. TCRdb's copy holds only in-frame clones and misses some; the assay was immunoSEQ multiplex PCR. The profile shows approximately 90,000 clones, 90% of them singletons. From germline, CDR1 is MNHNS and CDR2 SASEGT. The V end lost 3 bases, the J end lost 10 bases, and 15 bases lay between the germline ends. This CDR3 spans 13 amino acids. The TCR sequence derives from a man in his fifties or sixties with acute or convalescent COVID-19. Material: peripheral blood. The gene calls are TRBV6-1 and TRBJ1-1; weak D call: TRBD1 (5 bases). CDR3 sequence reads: CASSERGQGAAFF. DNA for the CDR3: TGTGCCAGCAGTGAGAGAGGTCAGGGTGCAGCTTTCTTT.